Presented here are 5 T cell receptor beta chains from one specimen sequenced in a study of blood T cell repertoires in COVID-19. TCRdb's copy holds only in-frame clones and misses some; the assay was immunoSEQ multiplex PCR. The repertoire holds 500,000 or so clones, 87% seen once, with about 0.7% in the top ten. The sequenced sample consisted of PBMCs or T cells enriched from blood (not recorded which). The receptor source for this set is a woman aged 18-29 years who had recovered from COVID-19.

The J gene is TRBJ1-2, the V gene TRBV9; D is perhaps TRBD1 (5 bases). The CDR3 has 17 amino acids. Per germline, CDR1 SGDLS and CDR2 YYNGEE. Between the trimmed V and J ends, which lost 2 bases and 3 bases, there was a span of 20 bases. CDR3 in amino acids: CASSVGQGGLGYYGYTF. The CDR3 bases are TGTGCCAGCAGCGTGGGGCAGGGAGGATTAGGGTACTATGGCTACACCTTC.

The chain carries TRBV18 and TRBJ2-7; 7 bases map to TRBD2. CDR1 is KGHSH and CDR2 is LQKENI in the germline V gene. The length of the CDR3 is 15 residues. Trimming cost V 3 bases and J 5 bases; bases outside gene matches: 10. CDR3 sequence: CASSPGGELFNEQYF. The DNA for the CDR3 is TGTGCCAGCTCACCGGGGGGGGAACTTTTCAACGAGCAGTACTTC.

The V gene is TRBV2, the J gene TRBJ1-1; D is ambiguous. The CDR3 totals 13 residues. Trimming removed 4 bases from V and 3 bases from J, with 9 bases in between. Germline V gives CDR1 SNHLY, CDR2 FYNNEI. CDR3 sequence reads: CASSVTRDTEAFF. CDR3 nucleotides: TGTGCCAGCAGTGTTACCCGGGACACTGAAGCTTTCTTT.

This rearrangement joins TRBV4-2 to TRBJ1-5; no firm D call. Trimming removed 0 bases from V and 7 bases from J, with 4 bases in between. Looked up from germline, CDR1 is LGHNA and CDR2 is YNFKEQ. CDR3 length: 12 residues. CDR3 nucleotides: TGTGCCAGCAGCCAAGATGGCCAGCCCCAGCATTTT. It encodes CASSQDGQPQHF.

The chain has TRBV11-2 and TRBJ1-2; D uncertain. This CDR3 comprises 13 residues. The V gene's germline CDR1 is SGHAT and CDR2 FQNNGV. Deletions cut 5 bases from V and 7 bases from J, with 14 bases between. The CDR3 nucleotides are TGTGCCAGCAGCCCCCGGTCGGAGTTTGGCTACACCTTC. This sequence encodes CASSPRSEFGYTF.